The TCR beta chain described here comes from a study of T cell changes during pregnancy in multiple sclerosis. Sequencing was performed with immunoSEQ multiplex PCR; in TCRdb, only in-frame clones are kept and a portion is missing. Here the sample spans some 40,000 clones, 85% to 90% being singletons. The CDR3 is made up of 12 amino acids. V lost 6 bases to trimming and J lost 7 bases; unmatched junction nucleotides: 4. CDR1 is SNHLY, CDR2 FYNNEI, per germline. This clonotype was obtained from a female donor with multiple sclerosis, enrolled in a pregnancy study. The chain joins TRBV2 to TRBJ1-1; 8 nucleotides align to TRBD1. Source: CD4+ T cells from peripheral blood mononuclear cells, taken in the first trimester of pregnancy. CDR3 DNA: TGTGCCAGCAGCAGGACAGGGTATGAAGCTTTCTTT. It specifies CASSRTGYEAFF.